Each of the 21 T cell receptor beta chains below was sequenced from the same sample in a study of blood T cells in healthy people across ages. Through a sample-barcoded 5' primer and a J-beta primer mix, a second PCR was run for roughly 7 to 11 cycles. TCRdb re-derived calls from the 5' RACE reads in MiXCR, one entry per CDR3 protein. The sample lists about 400,000 distinct CDR3 sequences, 45% to 60% occurring once. What was sequenced was blood. These receptors were obtained from a man aged 55 to 70 in good health.

The table lists this clonotype with a few counts. This rearrangement joins TRBV7-3 to TRBJ2-5, with 13 bases that match TRBD2. The CDR3 has 15 amino acids. Trimming removed 7 bases from V and 5 bases from J; junction bases left unmatched: 7. Per the germline V gene, CDR1 is SGHTA and CDR2 is FQGTGA. CDR3: CASKLAGGPLETQYF. The CDR3 DNA sequence: TGTGCCAGCAAACTAGCGGGAGGGCCTCTCGAGACCCAGTACTTC.

The sample holds a few counts of this clonotype. This chain links TRBV11-2 with TRBJ1-4; TRBD1 aligns across 11 bases. CDR1 and CDR2 (germline): SGHAT, FQNNGV. The CDR3 is made up of 16 amino acids. With V trimmed by 5 bases and J by 7 bases, 9 bases remained unmatched. The CDR3 region has the DNA TGTGCCAGCAGCAGATGGACAGGGGGCAGTGGTGAAAAACTGTTTTTT. Its protein product is CASSRWTGGSGEKLFF.

The V call is TRBV7-2, the J call TRBJ1-6; D is perhaps TRBD1 (5 bases). Germline V gene sequence: CDR1 SGHTA, CDR2 FQGNSA. The CDR3 runs 14 residues. Deletions cut 6 bases from V and 4 bases from J, with 10 bases between. CDR3 DNA: TGTGCCAGCAGTCCAGGGTTGTATAATTCACCCCTCCACTTT. It translates to CASSPGLYNSPLHF.

V and J are TRBV13 and TRBJ2-7; D may match TRBD1 or TRBD2 (6 bases each). With the DNA end fitting TRBJ2-5 better, the J assignment may be wrong. Germline-derived CDR1 and CDR2 are PRHDT and FYEKMQ (reference sequence). The CDR3 has 14 amino acids. The CDR3 nucleotides read TGTGCCAGCGGATTGAGGGGGGCCGAAGGGACCCAGTACTTC. Its translation: CASGLRGAEGTQYF.

As concerns this clonotype: This may stem from a read error, because a much larger clone lies one nucleotide away. This rearrangement joins TRBV12-3 or TRBV12-4 to TRBJ2-5, with TRBD1 matching over 7 bases. The DNA end favors TRBJ2-7, so the J call may be wrong. This CDR3 is built from 14 residues. CDR3 sequence: CTSSFGQVIGEQYF. The CDR3 DNA reads as TGTACCAGCAGCTTTGGACAGGTGATAGGCGAGCAGTACTTC.

This chain joins TRBV24-1 and TRBJ2-1; TRBD2 agrees at 7 bases. V was clipped by 7 bases and J by 5 bases; unmatched bases: 4. The CDR3 loop spans 13 amino acids. Germline V CDR1 and CDR2: KGHDR, SFDVKD. CDR3 DNA sequence: TGTGCCACCAGGAGGACTAGTAACAATGAGCAGTTCTTC. It translates to CATRRTSNNEQFF.

V usage is TRBV5-1 and J usage is TRBJ2-2, with D possibly called TRBD1 or TRBD2 (5 bases each). CDR1 and CDR2 (germline): SGHRS, YFSETQ. Trimming took 4 bases from V and 4 from J, leaving 11 bases between them. The CDR3 runs to 14 residues. The CDR3 loop reads CASSREGSTGELFF. CDR3 coding DNA: TGCGCCAGCAGCCGCGAGGGGAGCACCGGGGAGCTGTTTTTT.

CDR3 loop: CASSSDRLSWETQYF. DNA for the CDR3: TGTGCCAGCAGTTCAGACAGGCTAAGTTGGGAGACCCAGTACTTC. The chain combines TRBV6-2 or TRBV6-3 with TRBJ2-7; D is perhaps TRBD1 (6 bases). The tail of the sequence fits TRBJ2-5 better, so the J call may be wrong. Germline V gives CDR1 MNHEY, CDR2 SVGEGT. CDR3 length equals 15 residues.

This clonotype came up once. The chain links TRBV10-1 to TRBJ2-7, with D tentatively TRBD1 (5 bases). Germline CDR1 and CDR2: WNHNN and SYGVQD (reference sequence). V shed 0 bases and J shed 4 bases, with 13 bases lying between them. The CDR3 contains 15 residues. CDR3 sequence: CASSESGAPGYEQYF. DNA for the CDR3: TGCGCCAGCAGTGAGTCTGGGGCCCCTGGGTACGAGCAGTACTTC.

The chain is built from TRBV15 and TRBJ2-6, with 7 bases aligning to TRBD1. V gave up 1 base and J gave up 0 bases; unmatched junction bases: 18. This CDR3 is built from 22 residues. CDR1 and CDR2 from the germline V gene are LNHNV and YYDKDF (reference sequence). The CDR3 spells CATSRGIGDLGRGSSGANVLTF. The CDR3 nucleotides are TGTGCCACCAGCAGAGGCATCGGGGATTTAGGCAGGGGGTCCTCTGGGGCCAACGTCCTGACTTTC.

This clonotype appeared a single time. The chain carries TRBV7-2 and TRBJ2-5; 9 bases fit TRBD2. With V trimmed by 3 bases and J by 11 bases, 16 bases remained unmatched. The CDR3 is made up of 16 amino acids. Germline V gene lookup returns CDR1 SGHTA and CDR2 FQGNSA. The CDR3 sequence: CASSLGVGGGAGEQYF. Here the CDR3 DNA reads TGTGCCAGCAGCTTGGGTGTCGGCGGGGGGGCCGGTGAGCAGTACTTC.

This chain links TRBV5-1 with TRBJ2-3; 7 nucleotides line up with TRBD2. The germline gives CDR1 SGHRS, CDR2 YFSETQ. The CDR3 extends over 14 amino acids. Trimming removed 5 bases from V and 1 base from J; junction bases left unmatched: 4. The CDR3 loop is CASRRESGTDTQYF. The CDR3 DNA sequence: TGCGCCAGCAGGCGGGAGTCAGGCACAGATACGCAGTATTTT.

CDR3 bases: TGCAGTGCTAGAAACACAGGGGGCGTGGGGGAGCAGTACTTC. It codes for CSARNTGGVGEQYF. The chain uses TRBV20-1 and TRBJ2-7, with 9 positions matching TRBD1. Germline CDR1 is DFQATT and CDR2 is SNEGSKA (reference sequence). The CDR3 loop spans 14 amino acids. After removal of 2 bases from V and 7 bases from J, the junction contained 9 bases not matched to a gene.

The chain employs TRBV9 and TRBJ2-5, with 13 nucleotides matching TRBD2. Germline CDR1 reads SGDLS; CDR2 reads YYNGEE. V shed 2 bases and J 0 bases; nucleotides not matched to a gene: 10. The CDR3 totals 19 residues. The CDR3 region has the DNA TGTGCCAGCAGCGTTGCCGCCGGGACTAGCGGGACGTACCAAGAGACCCAGTACTTC. Amino acid sequence: CASSVAAGTSGTYQETQYF. Drawing the rest from reference TRBV9 and TRBJ2-5, the complete variable domain is DSGVTQTPKHLITATGQRVTLRCSPRSGDLSVYWYQQSLDQGLQFLIQYYNGEERAKGNILERFSAQQFPDLHSELNLSSLELGDSALYFCASSVAAGTSGTYQETQYFGPGTRLLVL.

V usage is TRBV27 and J usage is TRBJ1-1, with D maybe TRBD1 (5 bases). This CDR3 is 16 amino acids long. With 2 bases removed from V and 1 base from J, the gap between germline ends came to 14 bases. Germline assignment: CDR1 MNHEY and CDR2 SMNVEV (reference sequence). CDR3 nucleotide sequence: TGTGCCAGCAGTTTAAAGGGGATCAGAAGGAACACTGAAGCTTTCTTT. Amino acids: CASSLKGIRRNTEAFF.

This clonotype was observed a handful of times. CDR3 amino acids: CASLLRGLTDTQYF. DNA for the CDR3: TGTGCCAGCCTGCTTCGGGGCCTCACAGATACGCAGTATTTT. The genes are TRBV7-2 and TRBJ2-3; D might be TRBD1 or TRBD2, each matching 5 bases. There are 14 residues in the CDR3. Germline CDR1 reads SGHTA; CDR2 reads FQGNSA. Trimming left V 8 bases short and J 2 bases short, with 14 bases between.

The genes are TRBV28 and TRBJ2-5, with D perhaps matching TRBD1 or TRBD2 (5 bases each). Germline CDR1 is MDHEN and CDR2 is SYDVKM. This CDR3 is built from 14 residues. The V and J ends lost 5 bases and 13 bases respectively, with 23 bases between them. CDR3 nucleotide sequence: TGTGCCAGCAGTGTGGAGGCCACGGGGCAGGGTTGGTACTTC. Encoded protein: CASSVEATGQGWYF. The full variable domain, with the rest looked up from reference TRBV28 and TRBJ2-5, is DVKVTQSSRYLVKRTGEKVFLECVQDMDHENMFWYRQDPGLGLRLIYFSYDVKMKEKGDIPEGYSVSREKKERFSLILESASTNQTSMYLCASSVEATGQGWYFGPGTRLLVL.

V is TRBV27 and J is TRBJ2-1; D not resolved. Germline loops: CDR1 MNHEY, CDR2 SMNVEV (reference sequence). This CDR3 is built from 12 residues. V was pared by 5 bases and J by 4 bases, with 6 bases between. CDR3 DNA: TGTGCCAGCAGTACCTCTTACAATGAGCAGTTCTTC. The encoded protein is CASSTSYNEQFF.

The chain is built from TRBV7-2 and TRBJ1-1; D is unresolved. The V end was cut by 1 base, the J end by 4 bases, with 13 bases between. The CDR3 is made up of 15 amino acids. Germline V gene sequence: CDR1 SGHTA, CDR2 FQGNSA. CDR3 in DNA: TGTGCCAGCAGCTTAGGGGCGTTTAAGTCCACTGAAGCTTTCTTT. It is translated as CASSLGAFKSTEAFF.

The gene calls are TRBV2 and TRBJ2-1; tentatively, D is TRBD1 (6 bases). The V end was cut by 4 bases, the J end by 7 bases, with 11 bases between. CDR1 and CDR2 from the germline V gene are SNHLY and FYNNEI. This CDR3 contains 13 residues. CDR3 sequence reads: CASSVLQGNEQFF. CDR3 nucleotides: TGTGCCAGCAGTGTACTACAGGGAAATGAGCAGTTCTTC. Full variable domain (rest looked up from reference TRBV2 and TRBJ2-1): EPEVTQTPSHQVTQMGQEVILRCVPISNHLYFYWYRQILGQKVEFLVSFYNNEISEKSEIFDDQFSVERPDGSNFTLKIRSTKLEDSAMYFCASSVLQGNEQFFGPGTRLTVL.

The V call is TRBV12-3 or TRBV12-4, the J call TRBJ1-2, with no clear D. Deletions cut 2 bases from V and 7 bases from J, with 17 bases between. The CDR3 is 15 residues long. The CDR3 DNA reads TGTGCCAGCAGTTTATTGGCAAGCCCATTGGGTGGCTACACCTTC. It yields the protein CASSLLASPLGGYTF.